A single sample is the source of the 9 T cell receptor beta chains below, sequenced in a study of cytomegalovirus exposure and HLA in healthy donors. Assay: immunoSEQ multiplex PCR; the TCRdb copy retains only in-frame clones and omits some. The sample records a few hundred thousand clones, 75% to 95% being singletons. Input material: PBMCs. These receptors all come from a woman aged 18-29 years in good health and CMV-seronegative.

The V call is TRBV5-1, the J call TRBJ1-2; possibly TRBD1 for D (6 bases). This CDR3 is 21 amino acids long. Deletions cut 4 bases from V and 1 base from J, with 32 bases between. CDR1 and CDR2 from the germline V gene are SGHRS and YFSETQ. DNA of the CDR3: TGCGCCAGCAGCGAATATGGGACACTAGGGGTGGGACGTCGAGGTAACTATGGCTACACCTTC. Protein product: CASSEYGTLGVGRRGNYGYTF.

This clone was counted between two and nine times. The chain has TRBV10-3 and TRBJ2-7; 12 positions match TRBD2. Per germline, CDR1 ENHRY and CDR2 SYGVKD. J was trimmed by 3 bases and V by 6 bases; bases with no gene match: 6. The CDR3 covers 15 residues. CDR3 region: CAIRPTSGSGYEQYF. CDR3 nucleotide sequence: TGTGCCATCAGACCGACTAGCGGGAGCGGCTACGAGCAGTACTTC.

The chain links TRBV6-5 to TRBJ2-3; TRBD2 might be the D (6 bases). The CDR3 length is 14 residues. V was clipped by 6 bases and J by 0 bases, with 10 bases between them. CDR1 MNHEY and CDR2 SVGAGI come from the germline V gene. The CDR3: CASREGSSTDTQYF. CDR3 DNA: TGTGCCAGCAGGGAGGGTTCTAGCACAGATACGCAGTATTTT.

The rearrangement links TRBV10-2 to TRBJ2-1; no clear D gene. Per germline, CDR1 WSHSY and CDR2 SAAADI. This CDR3 is built from 12 residues. V was shortened by 0 bases and J by 9 bases, with 6 bases between the two germline ends. Written as DNA, the CDR3 is TGCGCCAGCAGTGAGTCGAGTTTTGAGCAGTTCTTC. It yields the protein CASSESSFEQFF.

The chain employs TRBV5-1 and TRBJ2-1; 7 bases are a match to TRBD2. The CDR3 runs 12 residues. CDR1 is SGHRS, CDR2 YFSETQ, per germline. With V trimmed by 7 bases and J by 8 bases, 6 bases remained unmatched. The CDR3 loop reads CASRGRGHEQFF. In DNA, the CDR3 is TGCGCCAGCCGGGGGAGGGGCCATGAGCAGTTCTTC.

The chain is built from TRBV12-5 and TRBJ2-7; 15 positions agree with TRBD2. Unmatched junction bases numbered 6, after V lost 3 bases and J lost 0 bases. This CDR3 region has 18 residues. Germline V lookup: CDR1 LGHNT, CDR2 FRNRAP. The CDR3 DNA reads as TGTGCTAGTGGTTTCCGGACTAGCGGGAGGGGGAGCTCCTACGAGCAGTACTTC. This encodes CASGFRTSGRGSSYEQYF.

The V call is TRBV5-1, the J call TRBJ1-1; weak D call: TRBD1 (6 bases). The germline V gene has CDR1 SGHRS and CDR2 YFSETQ. This CDR3 comprises 14 residues. Trimming shortened V by 4 bases and J by 8 bases, and 18 bases separated the two germline ends. In nucleotides, the CDR3 is TGCGCCAGCAGCCCGCGGGGGGCCGTACCCGAAGCTTTCTTT. Amino acids: CASSPRGAVPEAFF.

The chain links TRBV19 to TRBJ2-7; D possibly corresponds to TRBD1 (8 bases). Germline loops: CDR1 LNHDA, CDR2 SQIVND (reference sequence). The CDR3 is 14 residues long. The V end lost 6 bases, the J end lost 3 bases, and 15 bases lay between the germline ends. The CDR3 bases are TGTGCCAGTAGCCTACAGGGGGGGGACTACGAGCAGTACTTC. This sequence encodes CASSLQGGDYEQYF.

The genes are TRBV12-5 and TRBJ1-3; tentative D call: TRBD1 (6 bases). The CDR3 has 17 residues. Trimming removed 5 bases at V and 0 bases at J, with 17 bases between. CDR1 and CDR2 (germline): LGHNT, FRNRAP. The CDR3 reads CASGPQGLTGSGNTIYF. The CDR3 DNA follows: TGTGCTAGTGGTCCACAGGGCCTGACGGGCTCTGGAAACACCATATATTTT. Based on the CDR3 plus reference TRBV12-5 and TRBJ1-3, the full variable domain is DARVTQTPRHKVTEMGQEVTMRCQPILGHNTVFWYRQTMMQGLELLAYFRNRAPLDDSGMPKDRFSAEMPDATLATLKIQPSEPRDSAVYFCASGPQGLTGSGNTIYFGEGSWLTVV.